Listed below are T cell receptor beta chains from one sample, sequenced in a study of metastatic and nonmetastatic thyroid tumors. With MiXCR, TCRdb reprocessed the PCR reads. The sample lists approximately 28,000 clones; 15% were seen once. Sequencing used blood. Source of these receptors: a male donor with papillary thyroid cancer or a benign thyroid nodule (not recorded which). Some clones in this sample may be carry-over from other donors' samples. The CDR3 runs from the conserved cysteine through the conserved F or W. D genes are given only for firm matches. Rows may omit the clone size; those that give it use once, few, many or a size class.

V: TRBV6-5; J: TRBJ2-1; size: many; D: TRBD2; length: 19; CDR3: CASSRTSGIMMSSYNEQFF; DNA: TGTGCCAGCAGTAGGACTAGCGGGATAATGATGAGCTCCTACAATGAGCAGTTCTTC
V: TRBV20-1; J: TRBJ2-5; size: many; D: -; length: 14; CDR3: CSARKGGEIETQYF; DNA: TGCAGTGCTAGGAAAGGGGGGGAGATTGAGACCCAGTACTTC
V: TRBV2; J: TRBJ1-1; size: many; D: -; length: 12; CDR3: CASRDPNTEAFF; DNA: TGTGCCAGCAGGGACCCGAACACTGAAGCTTTCTTT
V: TRBV5-1; J: TRBJ1-5; size: many; D: TRBD1; length: 16; CDR3: CASSLGTGTYNQPQHF; DNA: TGCGCCAGCAGCTTGGGGACAGGGACCTACAATCAGCCCCAGCATTTT
V: TRBV19; J: TRBJ1-1; size: many; D: -; length: 13; CDR3: CASSSTGRTEAFF; DNA: TGTGCCAGTAGTTCAACAGGGAGGACTGAAGCTTTCTTT
V: TRBV28; J: TRBJ2-1; size: many; D: TRBD2; length: 19; CDR3: CASSNNRGLAGGSYNEQFF; DNA: TGTGCCAGCAGCAACAACCGGGGACTAGCGGGAGGGTCCTACAATGAGCAGTTCTTC
V: TRBV19; J: TRBJ2-3; size: many; D: -; length: 14; CDR3: CASSTNRDEDTQYF; DNA: TGTGCCAGTAGTACCAACAGGGATGAGGATACGCAGTATTTT
V: TRBV13; J: TRBJ2-1; size: many; D: TRBD2; length: 16; CDR3: CASSPFGGGPYNEQFF; DNA: TGTGCCAGCAGCCCGTTTGGGGGAGGGCCCTACAATGAGCAGTTCTTC
V: TRBV5-1; J: TRBJ1-2; size: -; D: -; length: 15; CDR3: CASSLEERTSHGYTF; DNA: TGCGCCAGCAGCTTGGAGGAGCGGACATCCCATGGCTACACCTTC
V: TRBV5-6; J: TRBJ1-2; size: many; D: -; length: 16; CDR3: CASSPPVDSFNYGYTF; DNA: TGTGCCAGCAGCCCTCCTGTGGACAGCTTTAACTATGGCTACACCTTC
V: TRBV7-8; J: TRBJ2-7; size: -; D: -; length: 17; CDR3: CASSLTPVSSYHYEQYF; DNA: TGTGCCAGCAGCTTAACCCCCGTGAGCAGCTACCACTACGAGCAGTACTTC
V: TRBV2; J: TRBJ2-7; size: many; D: TRBD1; length: 13; CDR3: CASMTGARYEQYF; DNA: TGTGCCAGCATGACAGGGGCCCGATACGAGCAGTACTTC
V: TRBV10-3; J: TRBJ2-6; size: few; D: -; length: 17; CDR3: CAISEETSSSGANFPTF; DNA: TGTGCCATCAGTGAGGAGACTTCCAGCTCTGGGGCCAACTTCCCGACTTTC
V: TRBV28; J: TRBJ2-5; size: many; D: -; length: 15; CDR3: CASSTPPGGRETQYF; DNA: TGTGCCAGCAGCACCCCCCCAGGGGGGCGAGAGACCCAGTACTTC
V: TRBV5-6; J: TRBJ2-2; size: many; D: TRBD1; length: 15; CDR3: CASMTSNRGTGELFF; DNA: TGTGCCAGCATGACGTCGAACAGGGGAACCGGGGAGCTGTTTTTT
V: TRBV27; J: TRBJ1-1; size: many; D: TRBD1; length: 15; CDR3: CASSGQGAANTEAFF; DNA: TGTGCCAGCAGCGGGCAGGGGGCTGCGAACACTGAAGCTTTCTTT
V: TRBV13; J: TRBJ2-1; size: many; D: TRBD2; length: 15; CDR3: CASSFSGSVLGEQFF; DNA: TGTGCCAGCAGTTTCAGCGGGAGTGTCCTCGGAGAGCAGTTCTTC
V: TRBV6-5; J: TRBJ1-1; size: medium-sized; D: TRBD1; length: 14; CDR3: CASSYTGANTEAFF; DNA: TGTGCCAGCAGTTACACAGGGGCGAACACTGAAGCTTTCTTT
V: TRBV27; J: TRBJ2-1; size: many; D: -; length: 15; CDR3: CASSLSGGRRYEQFF; DNA: TGTGCCAGCAGTTTAAGTGGGGGGAGAAGATATGAGCAGTTCTTC
V: TRBV19; J: TRBJ2-3; size: many; D: -; length: 13; CDR3: CASTGGTADTQYF; DNA: TGTGCCAGTACCGGGGGAACAGCAGATACGCAGTATTTT
V: TRBV29-1; J: TRBJ1-2; size: many; D: TRBD1; length: 15; CDR3: CSVGWTGGGDYGYTF; DNA: TGCAGCGTGGGATGGACAGGCGGAGGGGACTATGGCTACACCTTC
V: TRBV12-3/TRBV12-4; J: TRBJ1-5; size: many; D: -; length: 16; CDR3: CASSLGPGGKLKPQHF; DNA: TGTGCCAGCAGTTTAGGGCCCGGGGGCAAATTGAAGCCCCAGCATTTT
V: TRBV7-6; J: TRBJ2-2; size: many; D: -; length: 14; CDR3: CASSGGLNTGELFF; DNA: TGTGCCAGCAGCGGGGGCCTGAACACCGGGGAGCTGTTTTTT
V: TRBV7-9; J: TRBJ2-5; size: many; D: -; length: 14; CDR3: CASSGRDTEETQYF; DNA: TGTGCCAGCAGCGGACGGGACACTGAAGAGACCCAGTACTTC
V: TRBV6-1; J: TRBJ1-6; size: medium-sized; D: -; length: 15; CDR3: CASSFGQTKNSPLHF; DNA: TGTGCCAGCAGTTTCGGACAGACGAAAAATTCACCCCTCCACTTT
V: TRBV28; J: TRBJ1-5; size: many; D: TRBD1; length: 17; CDR3: CASSLGTGTYSNQPQHF; DNA: TGTGCCAGCAGTTTAGGGACAGGGACTTATAGCAATCAGCCCCAGCATTTT
V: TRBV7-9; J: TRBJ2-5; size: -; D: -; length: 16; CDR3: CVSSLEVVVLLETQYF; DNA: TGTGTCAGCAGCTTAGAAGTAGTGGTCCTACTAGAGACCCAGTACTTC
V: TRBV5-1; J: TRBJ2-3; size: many; D: -; length: 15; CDR3: CASTLGSRPQVTQYF; DNA: TGCGCCAGCACCCTGGGCAGCCGACCACAGGTTACGCAGTATTTT
V: TRBV9; J: TRBJ2-6; size: many; D: -; length: 17; CDR3: CASSVETGPSGANVLTF; DNA: TGTGCCAGCAGCGTAGAGACAGGCCCCTCTGGGGCCAACGTCCTGACTTTC
V: TRBV6-1; J: TRBJ1-1; size: many; D: -; length: 14; CDR3: CASMRGTVNTEAFF; DNA: TGTGCCAGCATGAGGGGGACGGTGAACACTGAAGCTTTCTTT
V: TRBV25-1; J: TRBJ1-2; size: many; D: -; length: 11; CDR3: CASSGGDGYTF; DNA: TGTGCCAGCAGTGGAGGGGATGGCTACACCTTC
V: TRBV6-6; J: TRBJ2-5; size: many; D: TRBD2; length: 16; CDR3: CASSYGLAGGIETQYF; DNA: TGTGCCAGCAGTTACGGACTAGCGGGGGGGATAGAGACCCAGTACTTC
V: TRBV3-1; J: TRBJ2-3; size: many; D: TRBD2; length: 16; CDR3: CASSRASGTSTDTQYF; DNA: TGTGCCAGCAGCCGGGCGAGCGGGACTAGCACAGATACGCAGTATTTT
V: TRBV5-1; J: TRBJ2-5; size: many; D: -; length: 13; CDR3: CASSLVSQETQYF; DNA: TGCGCCAGCAGCTTGGTCTCTCAAGAGACCCAGTACTTC
V: TRBV5-1; J: TRBJ2-1; size: -; D: TRBD2; length: 18; CDR3: CASSLVSSGLGLYNEQFF; DNA: TGCGCCAGCAGCTTGGTGTCTAGCGGGTTGGGCCTTTACAATGAGCAGTTCTTC